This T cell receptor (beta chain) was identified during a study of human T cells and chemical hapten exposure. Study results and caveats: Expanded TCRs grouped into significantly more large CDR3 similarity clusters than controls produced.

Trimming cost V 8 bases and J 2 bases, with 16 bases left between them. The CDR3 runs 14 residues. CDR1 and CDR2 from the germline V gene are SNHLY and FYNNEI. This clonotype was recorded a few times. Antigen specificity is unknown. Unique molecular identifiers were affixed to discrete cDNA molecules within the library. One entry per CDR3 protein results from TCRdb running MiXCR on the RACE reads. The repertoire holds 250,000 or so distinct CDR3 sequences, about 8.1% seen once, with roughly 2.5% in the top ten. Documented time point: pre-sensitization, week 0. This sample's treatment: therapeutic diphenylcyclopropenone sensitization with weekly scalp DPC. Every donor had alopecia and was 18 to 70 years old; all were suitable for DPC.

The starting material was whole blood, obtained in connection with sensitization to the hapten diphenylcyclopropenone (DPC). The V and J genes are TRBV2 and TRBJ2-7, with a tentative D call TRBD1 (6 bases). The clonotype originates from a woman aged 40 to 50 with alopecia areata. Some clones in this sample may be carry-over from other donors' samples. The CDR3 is CASAQSRGTYEQYF. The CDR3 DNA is TGTGCCAGCGCCCAATCCAGGGGCACCTACGAGCAGTACTTC.